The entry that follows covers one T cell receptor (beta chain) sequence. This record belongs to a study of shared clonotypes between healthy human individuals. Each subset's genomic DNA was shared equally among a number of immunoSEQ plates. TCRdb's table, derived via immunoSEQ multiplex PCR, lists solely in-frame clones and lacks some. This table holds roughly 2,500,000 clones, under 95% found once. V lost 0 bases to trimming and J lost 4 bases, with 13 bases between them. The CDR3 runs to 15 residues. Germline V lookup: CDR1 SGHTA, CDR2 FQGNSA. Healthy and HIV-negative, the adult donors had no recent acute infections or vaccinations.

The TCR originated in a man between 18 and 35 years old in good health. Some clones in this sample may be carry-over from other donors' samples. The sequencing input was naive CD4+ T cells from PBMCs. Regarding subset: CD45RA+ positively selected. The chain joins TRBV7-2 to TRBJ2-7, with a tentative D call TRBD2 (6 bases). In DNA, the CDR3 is TGTGCCAGCAGCTTAGCACATAGCGGAGAATACGAGCAGTACTTC. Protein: CASSLAHSGEYEQYF.